The 28 T cell receptor beta chains reported below all come from one sample, sequenced in a study of T cells in tuberculosis. The assay was immunoSEQ multiplex PCR, and TCRdb's table has in-frame clones only and misses some. The sample holds tens of thousands of clones, more than 90% seen once. The sample consisted of PBMCs. These receptors were collected from a donor between 5 and 29 years old with latent tuberculosis or without tuberculosis infection.

The V and J genes are TRBV6-1 and TRBJ1-5, with D perhaps matching TRBD1 (5 bases). The CDR3 contains 17 residues. The V gene lost 4 bases and the J gene lost 1 base, with 17 bases spanning the gap. Germline CDR1 MNHNS, CDR2 SASEGT. The CDR3 region has the DNA TGTGCCAGCAGTGTAGGGCAGGGAGGGTCGAGCAATCAGCCCCAGCATTTT. It specifies CASSVGQGGSSNQPQHF.

This sequence joins TRBV9 and TRBJ2-7; tentative D call: TRBD2 (6 bases). V lost 2 bases and J 0 bases, leaving 12 bases between the germline ends. Per germline, CDR1 SGDLS and CDR2 YYNGEE. There are 15 residues in the CDR3. The CDR3 spells CASSVGGPPSYEQYF. CDR3 DNA sequence: TGTGCCAGCAGCGTGGGGGGACCTCCCTCCTACGAGCAGTACTTC. Combining the CDR3 with reference TRBV9 and TRBJ2-7 gives the whole variable domain DSGVTQTPKHLITATGQRVTLRCSPRSGDLSVYWYQQSLDQGLQFLIQYYNGEERAKGNILERFSAQQFPDLHSELNLSSLELGDSALYFCASSVGGPPSYEQYFGPGTRLTVT.

The chain uses TRBV13 and TRBJ2-5, with D maybe TRBD1 (5 bases). The closer fit of TRBJ2-7 to the DNA end suggests the J call may be wrong. Germline values: CDR1 PRHDT, CDR2 FYEKMQ (reference sequence). The CDR3 is made up of 15 amino acids. The CDR3 protein is CASSLGSGSSYEQYF. DNA of the CDR3: TGTGCCAGCAGCTTAGGGTCAGGGTCATCCTACGAGCAGTACTTC.

This chain uses TRBV9 with TRBJ2-3; TRBD2 matches at 11 bases. V dropped 1 base and J dropped 1; count of bases not matched to a gene: 5. The CDR3 spans 17 residues. Germline CDR1 reads SGDLS; CDR2 reads YYNGEE. For the CDR3, the DNA is TGTGCCAGCAGCGTATGGGGACTAGCGGCCGGCACAGATACGCAGTATTTT. It codes for CASSVWGLAAGTDTQYF. Drawing the rest from reference TRBV9 and TRBJ2-3, the complete variable domain is DSGVTQTPKHLITATGQRVTLRCSPRSGDLSVYWYQQSLDQGLQFLIQYYNGEERAKGNILERFSAQQFPDLHSELNLSSLELGDSALYFCASSVWGLAAGTDTQYFGPGTRLTVL.

The rearrangement uses TRBV9 and TRBJ2-3; 10 bases fit TRBD2. Trimming took 2 bases from V and 14 from J; bases not matched to a gene: 5. This CDR3 is 12 amino acids long. Germline V gives CDR1 SGDLS, CDR2 YYNGEE. In DNA form, the CDR3 reads TGTGCCAGCAGCGTTAGCGGGGGGTCGTGGTATTTT. Translating gives CASSVSGGSWYF.

The V and J genes are TRBV5-4 and TRBJ2-5; TRBD2 matches 7 bases. The junction had 19 bases not matched to a gene; V was cut back by 4 bases and J by 4 bases. CDR3 size: 18 residues. Germline lookup yields CDR1 SGHNT and CDR2 YYREEE (reference sequence). CDR3 in DNA: TGTGCCAGCAGCCCCTCCGTTCGGTTAGCGGGTCAGGCAGAGACCCAGTACTTC. This encodes CASSPSVRLAGQAETQYF.

The rearrangement links TRBV11-2 to TRBJ2-6, with 11 nucleotides matching TRBD1. The CDR3 is 19 amino acids. The V segment lost 4 bases and the J segment 0 bases; nucleotides outside the gene matches: 8. Germline assignment: CDR1 SGHAT and CDR2 FQNNGV. CDR3 DNA: TGTGCCAGCAGCTACCGAGGGACAGGGGGGGTCTCTGGGGCCAACGTCCTGACTTTC. Translated, it gives CASSYRGTGGVSGANVLTF.

The chain joins TRBV4-2 to TRBJ2-2; 12 bases are a match to TRBD1. The CDR3 length is 18 residues. Trimming removed 0 bases from V and 5 bases from J; junction bases left unmatched: 7. In germline, CDR1 is LGHNA, CDR2 YNFKEQ. CDR3 amino acids: CASSQDEGTGGGTGELFF. CDR3 nucleotide sequence: TGTGCCAGCAGCCAAGATGAAGGGACAGGGGGCGGAACCGGGGAGCTGTTTTTT.

The V gene is TRBV19, the J gene TRBJ1-5, with a tentative D call TRBD1 (5 bases). V was pared by 5 bases and J by 0 bases, with 11 bases between. CDR3 size: 15 residues. Per germline, CDR1 LNHDA and CDR2 SQIVND (reference sequence). The DNA of the CDR3 is TGTGCCAGTAGTCCCGACAGATATAGCAATCAGCCCCAGCATTTT. It codes for CASSPDRYSNQPQHF.

V and J are TRBV7-2 and TRBJ2-2, with D perhaps TRBD2 (5 bases). Per germline, CDR1 SGHTA and CDR2 FQGNSA. CDR3 length: 15 residues. Trimming shortened V by 6 bases and J by 4 bases, and 15 bases separated the two germline ends. For the CDR3, the DNA is TGTGCCAGCAGTGAACCGGGGAGATTCACCGGGGAGCTGTTTTTT. This sequence encodes CASSEPGRFTGELFF.

The chain couples TRBV18 to TRBJ1-5; D unclear. Germline V gene data show CDR1 as KGHSH and CDR2 as LQKENI. This CDR3 has 14 amino acids. V was shortened by 0 bases and J by 2 bases, with 5 bases between the two germline ends. CDR3 amino acids: CASSPPSGNQPQHF. DNA for the CDR3: TGTGCCAGCTCACCACCGAGTGGCAATCAGCCCCAGCATTTT.

The chain joins TRBV27 to TRBJ2-1, with TRBD1 as a possible D gene (6 bases). Germline values: CDR1 MNHEY, CDR2 SMNVEV (reference sequence). The CDR3 has 13 amino acids. The V end was cut by 11 bases, the J end by 6 bases, with 17 bases between. CDR3 sequence reads: CAAALQGGNEQFF. CDR3 in DNA: TGTGCCGCGGCCCTCCAAGGGGGCAATGAGCAGTTCTTC.

J is TRBJ2-2 and V is TRBV5-4, with 7 bases that match TRBD1. Germline values: CDR1 SGHNT, CDR2 YYREEE (reference sequence). CDR3 length: 15 amino acids. After removal of 3 bases from V and 3 bases from J, the junction contained 5 bases not matched to a gene. The CDR3 spells CASSWRTGDTGELFF. The DNA of the CDR3 is TGTGCCAGCAGCTGGAGAACAGGGGACACCGGGGAGCTGTTTTTT. Drawing the rest from reference TRBV5-4 and TRBJ2-2, the complete variable domain is ETGVTQSPTHLIKTRGQQVTLRCSSQSGHNTVSWYQQALGQGPQFIFQYYREEENGRGNFPPRFSGLQFPNYSSELNVNALELDDSALYLCASSWRTGDTGELFFGEGSRLTVL.

In its sample, this clone was seen a few times. V is TRBV5-6 and J is TRBJ1-1; no clear D gene. Trimming removed 3 bases at V and 4 bases at J, with 10 bases between. The CDR3 covers 13 residues. CDR1 SGHDT and CDR2 YYEEEE come from the germline V gene. The DNA for the CDR3 is TGTGCCAGCAGCTCGAGGAAGGCCACTGAAGCTTTCTTT. Translated: CASSSRKATEAFF. Supplemented by reference TRBV5-6 and TRBJ1-1, the full variable domain reads DAGVTQSPTHLIKTRGQQVTLRCSPKSGHDTVSWYQQALGQGPQFIFQYYEEEERQRGNFPDRFSGHQFPNYSSELNVNALLLGDSALYLCASSSRKATEAFFGQGTRLTVV.

The chain combines TRBV5-4 with TRBJ2-7; 11 bases line up with TRBD1. CDR3 length: 14 residues. Trimming removed 4 bases from V and 7 bases from J; junction bases left unmatched: 7. Germline values: CDR1 SGHNT, CDR2 YYREEE (reference sequence). CDR3 amino acids: CASSPGQGAGEQYF. CDR3 DNA sequence: TGTGCCAGCAGCCCCGGACAGGGGGCGGGAGAGCAGTACTTC.

The V and J genes are TRBV6-5 and TRBJ1-3; D is possibly TRBD1 (5 bases). Germline V gives CDR1 MNHEY, CDR2 SVGAGI. CDR3 length: 14 amino acids. Trimming stripped 6 bases from V and 5 bases from J, with 14 bases between. CDR3 loop: CASSPPRARNTIYF. The DNA of the CDR3 is TGTGCCAGCAGCCCCCCCAGGGCTCGAAACACCATATATTTT.

The chain has TRBV7-2 and TRBJ2-5; 7 nucleotides align to TRBD1. Trimming cost V 0 bases and J 4 bases; bases outside gene matches: 5. Looked up from germline, CDR1 is SGHTA and CDR2 is FQGNSA. This CDR3 contains 15 residues. CDR3 sequence: CASSLARQGRETQYF. CDR3 nucleotides: TGTGCCAGCAGCTTAGCCCGACAGGGTCGAGAGACCCAGTACTTC.

The chain carries TRBV19 and TRBJ2-7; TRBD1 aligns across 7 bases. The CDR3 totals 14 residues. Germline V gene data show CDR1 as LNHDA and CDR2 as SQIVND (reference sequence). V lost 3 bases, J lost 3 bases, and 5 bases stayed unmatched. The CDR3 nucleotides are TGTGCCAGTAGTATCGGGGACAGCTACTACGAGCAGTACTTC. This sequence encodes CASSIGDSYYEQYF. Drawing the rest from reference TRBV19 and TRBJ2-7, the complete variable domain is DGGITQSPKYLFRKEGQNVTLSCEQNLNHDAMYWYRQDPGQGLRLIYYSQIVNDFQKGDIAEGYSVSREKKESFPLTVTSAQKNPTAFYLCASSIGDSYYEQYFGPGTRLTVT.

Of note for this clone: One junction end does not reproduce the germline sequence, and a read error may be involved. The chain has TRBV27 and TRBJ1-2, with no clear D. The CDR3 contains 15 residues. Germline assignment: CDR1 MNHEY and CDR2 SMNVEV (reference sequence). CDR3 protein: CASRLAVTAAYGYTF. The CDR3 DNA reads as TGTGCCAGCCGTTTGGCCGTTACAGCGGCCTATGGCTACACCTTC.

This clone was seen only once. The chain carries TRBV19 and TRBJ1-1; D is unclear. The CDR3 covers 13 residues. V was pared by 3 bases and J by 4 bases, with 9 bases between. Germline V gene sequence: CDR1 LNHDA, CDR2 SQIVND (reference sequence). CDR3 sequence: CASSMALSTEAFF. CDR3 bases: TGTGCCAGTAGTATGGCTCTCAGCACTGAAGCTTTCTTT. The full variable domain, with the rest looked up from reference TRBV19 and TRBJ1-1, is DGGITQSPKYLFRKEGQNVTLSCEQNLNHDAMYWYRQDPGQGLRLIYYSQIVNDFQKGDIAEGYSVSREKKESFPLTVTSAQKNPTAFYLCASSMALSTEAFFGQGTRLTVV.

The rearrangement links TRBV6-5 to TRBJ2-1, with D possibly matching TRBD2 (6 bases). The ends were cut back, 6 bases at V and 0 bases at J, with 12 bases in the middle. The germline V gene encodes CDR1 MNHEY and CDR2 SVGAGI. CDR3 length: 15 residues. The DNA of the CDR3 is TGTGCCAGCAGACCTGGACTATACTCCTACAATGAGCAGTTCTTC. Translation: CASRPGLYSYNEQFF.

This chain links TRBV5-8 with TRBJ1-5; 8 positions match TRBD1. J lost 5 bases, V lost 8 bases, and 15 bases had no gene match. Germline V lookup: CDR1 SGHTS, CDR2 YDEGEE. The CDR3 totals 16 residues. For the CDR3, the DNA is TGTGCCAGTATGCGCGCGGGGGCAGGGGGCGATCAGCCCCAGCATTTT. It yields the protein CASMRAGAGGDQPQHF.

The J gene is TRBJ2-2, the V gene TRBV7-9; 12 bases agree with TRBD2. Looked up from germline, CDR1 is SEHNR and CDR2 is FQNEAQ (reference sequence). The V and J ends lost 4 bases and 4 bases, in that order; junction bases with no gene match: 10. The CDR3 runs 18 residues. CDR3 sequence (DNA): TGTGCCAGCAGCTCCCCCGGACTAGCGGGAAGCGGCACCGGGGAGCTGTTTTTT. Protein: CASSSPGLAGSGTGELFF.

Concerning this clone itself: The DNA is omitted, as the CDR3 cannot be located on it reliably, and the CDR3 follows TCRdb's listing. V usage is TRBV4-1 and J usage is TRBJ2-7; whether TRBD1, the table's D call, matches the DNA was not checked. Per the germline V gene, CDR1 is MGHRA and CDR2 is YSYEKL. The CDR3 has 17 residues if both end residues are counted. CDR3 protein: CASSQEFGPGNSYEQYF.

This chain links TRBV29-1 with TRBJ1-2, with D perhaps TRBD1 (5 bases). The germline CDR1 and CDR2 sequences are SQVTM and ANQGSEA. V dropped 6 bases and J dropped 1 base, with 15 bases sitting between them. CDR3 length: 14 residues. For the CDR3, the DNA is TGCAGCGTGAGGGGCCGGGGGAATAACTATGGCTACACCTTC. Its translation: CSVRGRGNNYGYTF.

V and J are TRBV5-6 and TRBJ1-2; a weak D match, TRBD1 (5 bases). The length of the CDR3 is 13 residues. V lost 2 bases and J 4 bases, leaving 9 bases between the germline ends. The germline V gene has CDR1 SGHDT and CDR2 YYEEEE. CDR3 sequence: CASSFGGAYGYTF. CDR3 DNA: TGTGCCAGCAGCTTCGGGGGAGCCTATGGCTACACCTTC. Full variable domain (remainder filled in from reference TRBV5-6 and TRBJ1-2): DAGVTQSPTHLIKTRGQQVTLRCSPKSGHDTVSWYQQALGQGPQFIFQYYEEEERQRGNFPDRFSGHQFPNYSSELNVNALLLGDSALYLCASSFGGAYGYTFGSGTRLTVV.

The V and J genes are TRBV25-1 and TRBJ1-2, with TRBD1 identical over 9 bases. V shed 4 bases, J shed 3 bases, and the junction held 9 bases outside the gene matches. Germline V gene lookup returns CDR1 MGHDK and CDR2 SYGVNS. CDR3 length: 16 amino acids. The CDR3 here is CASSAPRGQGDYGYTF. The CDR3 region has the DNA TGTGCCAGCAGTGCCCCCAGGGGACAGGGCGACTATGGCTACACCTTC.

The chain is built from TRBV9 and TRBJ1-4, with 8 positions matching TRBD1. Per the germline V gene, CDR1 is SGDLS and CDR2 is YYNGEE. This CDR3 comprises 15 residues. With V trimmed by 2 bases and J by 7 bases, 7 bases remained unmatched. CDR3 loop: CASSVRQGRGEKLFF. The CDR3 coding sequence is TGTGCCAGCAGCGTTCGACAGGGGAGGGGTGAAAAACTGTTTTTT. Using reference TRBV9 and TRBJ1-4 for the parts outside the CDR3, the full variable domain is DSGVTQTPKHLITATGQRVTLRCSPRSGDLSVYWYQQSLDQGLQFLIQYYNGEERAKGNILERFSAQQFPDLHSELNLSSLELGDSALYFCASSVRQGRGEKLFFGSGTQLSVL.